Below, one T cell receptor (beta chain) is given with its context. Its antigen is not yet known. Base qualities are missing; no much larger clone stands one base away. Each donor gave one peripheral blood draw, averaging roughly 100 mL, which was collected into heparinised tubes. Naive, central memory, regulatory and stem cell-like memory CD4+ T cells were sorted on a BD FACSAria II using a panel including CD45RO, CCR7, CD25, CD127, CD95 and CD27. Every sorted population had a purity above 95%. PBMCs were isolated right away by Lymphoprep density gradient centrifugation and were stained directly, without culture. To minimize batch effects, samples were stained and sorted in pairs, one healthy donor with one patient per experiment. The High Capacity cDNA Reverse Transcription Kit was used to reverse transcribe all of the isolated RNA, meaning that expressed TCRB transcripts were what got sequenced. Deep immunoSEQ sequencing was applied to naive, central memory and regulatory T cell samples, giving an average of around 3.8 million total reads per sample. After sorted cells were lysed in RLT buffer, RNA was extracted with DNase-treated RNeasy Micro or Mini kits, with the choice depending on cell number. Each cell subset was processed separately to prevent cross-contamination, with patient and healthy donor samples processed together. TCRB sequences were amplified from cDNA with the immunoSEQ multiplex PCR, producing 87-bp fragments spanning the CDR3 region. Sequencing of the amplicons was performed on the Illumina HiSeq platform. The original methods were these. Synthetic template baselines were used to correct PCR bias computationally, reads within Hamming distance 2 were collapsed, and singletons that could not be merged were discarded. Reads were aligned to IMGT to assign V, D and J genes, CDR3 length, and insertions or deletions at six rearrangement sites. Within each subset, clonotype counts were normalized to sorted cell number, after which true diversity and Gini coefficients were computed with the tcR R package. The overlap coefficient, calculated on TCRB nucleotide sequences, was used to quantify repertoire sharing. TCRdb carries this immuneACCESS record with in-frame sequences only. Its versions omit some clonotypes, under half of them owing to an unresolved V gene in the studies checked, with the rest unexplained. V, J and clone size are taken as reported in that table, and D and trimming were inferred from the DNA itself. The sample records 150,000 to 180,000 clones, 10% of which are singletons. The biggest ten clones account for more than 0.45% of the sample.

This sample was included in a study of beta chain features in type 1 diabetes (dated by TCRdb to the late 2010s). For the study in its entirety: Mean age, gender distribution, total cell number and subset yield did not differ between patients and healthy donors. The study compared the TCRB repertoires of sorted circulating CD4+ T cell subsets in recently diagnosed type 1 diabetes patients with those in matched healthy donors. Naive and central memory subsets were obtained from all 30 or so donors, but regulatory and stem cell-like memory subsets were isolated from only 8 patients and roughly eight healthy donors. A total of roughly 98,000,000 sorted cells were examined across all samples, and RNA yield correlated strongly with the number of cells per subset.

CDR1 and CDR2 were assigned from the germline V gene as SGHRS and YFSETQ. Between the V and J ends, shortened by 1 base and 2 bases respectively, the junction contains 11 bases. The CDR3, from cysteine to phenylalanine, totals 15 residues. Solely the CDR3 DNA is kept, with 45 bases framed from the first base. The paper's findings and limits, for the study overall: Patients with type 1 diabetes made fewer insertions and deleted more nucleotides at VDJ recombination sites, implying thymic rearrangement abnormalities. The naive, central memory and regulatory TCRB repertoires appeared to resemble one another more closely among patients than among healthy donors. PCR might favor shorter templates, but patient and control samples were amplified and corrected together, so any skew would affect both groups equally. Because cDNA rather than genomic DNA was sequenced, highly expressing activated cells could have been over-represented, although no difference in activation and CD3 levels was found between groups. In all four CD4+ subsets, TCRB CDR3 length was moderately but significantly shorter in type 1 diabetes patients. HLA sub-analyses involved small numbers of individuals, so any influence of HLA type on TCRB rearrangement remained unresolved.

This chain joins TRBV5-1 to TRBJ2-3; the D gene is unclear. The clonotype originates from a man aged 25-45 years with type 1 diabetes. The sequenced material came from central memory CD4+ T cells from blood. The DNA sequence is TGCGCCAGCAGCTTGAGCCTCGACACCACAGATACGCAGTATTTT. This is translated as CASSLSLDTTDTQYF.